This TCR beta chain originates from a study of PD-L1 blockade in urothelial cancer. Overall study context: Intravenous atezolizumab, 1,200 mg every 3 weeks, was begun by patients at some point between 2012 and 2014.

V lost 3 bases, J lost 6 bases, and 7 bases stayed unmatched. The CDR3 sequence is 15 residues long. CDR1 and CDR2 from the germline V gene are LNHDA and SQIVND (reference sequence). This clone turned up a few times. This table comes from immunoSEQ multiplex PCR, and its TCRdb copy is limited to in-frame clones, with some not included. The data contain some 35,000 clones, around 33% of them singletons. The sequence derives from a man between 60 and 75 years old with urothelial cancer. The genes are TRBV19 and TRBJ1-2, with 10 bases aligning to TRBD1. Sequenced material: tumor tissue, taken before atezolizumab (anti-PD-L1) treatment. The CDR3 sequence: CASSMYSGQGNGYTF. CDR3 coding DNA: TGTGCCAGTAGTATGTATTCGGGACAGGGGAATGGCTACACCTTC.